This TCR beta chain was found in a study of technical replicates of blood from a few donors. Trimming shortened V by 4 bases and J by 4 bases, and 12 bases separated the two germline ends. The germline V gene encodes CDR1 SGDLS and CDR2 YYNGEE. The CDR3 is 14 amino acids. Profiled with immunoSEQ multiplex PCR; TCRdb holds only in-frame clones, not every one. Of over 75,000 clones listed, approximately 96% are singletons. This chain joins TRBV9 and TRBJ1-3; D unresolved. This TCR derives from a human donor in good health. The sample was T cells isolated from PBMCs. The CDR3 nucleotides read TGTGCCAGCAGCCAAGACTCACTCGGAAACACCATATATTTT. Translating it yields CASSQDSLGNTIYF.